The 18 T cell receptor beta chains below come from one sample, sequenced in a study of vaccination and CD4 T cells after COVID-19. No antigen is known for these receptors. Noted treatment: roughly 10-day PBMC culture with coronavirus spike peptide pools or control peptides (ViraFEST assay). The Oncomine TCR Beta short-read assay generated sequence data from the DNA of cultured CD4+ T cells. One entry per CDR3 protein results from TCRdb running MiXCR on the PCR reads. This sample has roughly 17,000 distinct CDR3 sequences; 50% to 75% occur once, and the top ten carry approximately 10%. Sequencing used CD4+ T cells from blood, cultured in vitro. These TCRs come from a human donor who had recovered from COVID-19.

This clonotype was seen a few times. This chain links TRBV6-1 with TRBJ2-3; 8 nucleotides align to TRBD2. Germline CDR1 MNHNS, CDR2 SASEGT. CDR3 length equals 15 residues. The ends lost 6 bases at V and 0 bases at J; junction bases unmatched: 5. The chain's CDR3 is CASRNSGASTDTQYF. CDR3 nucleotide sequence: TGTGCCAGCAGAAATAGCGGGGCAAGCACAGATACGCAGTATTTT.

The rearrangement joins TRBV18 to TRBJ2-3; D is unclear. The germline V gene has CDR1 KGHSH and CDR2 LQKENI. This CDR3 is built from 14 residues. V shed 2 bases and J shed 0 bases, with 6 bases lying between them. DNA for the CDR3: TGTGCCAGCTCACCATCCGAGAGCACAGATACGCAGTATTTT. Amino acid sequence: CASSPSESTDTQYF.

The chain joins TRBV20-1 to TRBJ1-1; D not certain. V lost 1 base and J 5 bases, leaving 20 bases between the germline ends. The CDR3 runs to 16 residues. Germline assignment: CDR1 DFQATT and CDR2 SNEGSKA (reference sequence). CDR3 sequence reads: CSARVRLRITLTEAFF. The CDR3 bases are TGCAGTGCTAGAGTTCGGTTGCGCATAACCCTGACTGAAGCTTTCTTT.

This chain connects TRBV6-1 to TRBJ2-7, with 9 bases fitting TRBD1. The V and J ends lost 6 bases and 4 bases, in that order; junction bases with no gene match: 13. CDR1 is MNHNS and CDR2 is SASEGT in the germline V gene. CDR3 length: 16 amino acids. CDR3 sequence reads: CASSLDWDRVSYEQYF. In nucleotides, the CDR3 is TGTGCCAGCAGCCTAGACTGGGACAGGGTGTCTTACGAGCAGTACTTC.

The gene calls are TRBV20-1 and TRBJ2-3, with 10 bases matching TRBD2. This CDR3 comprises 15 residues. Germline CDR1 and CDR2: DFQATT and SNEGSKA (reference sequence). V shed 5 bases, J shed 2 bases, and the junction held 7 bases outside the gene matches. The CDR3 here is CSASTTSGNTDTQYF. The CDR3 coding sequence is TGCAGTGCTTCCACCACTAGCGGGAACACAGATACGCAGTATTTT.

This CDR3 is CSARGSDTAYGYTF. CDR3 sequence (DNA): TGCAGTGCCCGAGGGTCTGACACCGCCTATGGCTACACCTTC. The rearrangement links TRBV20-1 to TRBJ1-2; D ambiguous. V was cut by 6 bases and J by 4 bases, with 18 bases left in between. Germline lookup yields CDR1 DFQATT and CDR2 SNEGSKA (reference sequence). The CDR3 has 14 residues.

The chain recombines TRBV15 with TRBJ2-3; 9 bases match TRBD2. CDR1 and CDR2 from the germline V gene are LNHNV and YYDKDF (reference sequence). The CDR3 length is 18 residues. Losses at the gene ends were 0 bases for V and 6 bases for J; bases not matched to a gene: 13. Here the CDR3 reads CATSRDRLADDPSDTQYF. The DNA of the CDR3 is TGTGCCACCAGCAGAGATCGACTAGCGGACGACCCTTCGGATACGCAGTATTTT.

The chain uses TRBV7-8 and TRBJ1-2; tentatively, D is TRBD1 (5 bases). V was shortened by 2 bases and J by 8 bases, with 12 bases between the two germline ends. Germline CDR1 is SGHVS and CDR2 is FQNEAQ. CDR3 length: 13 residues. The CDR3 spells CASSLIRAGGYTF. The CDR3 DNA is TGTGCCAGCAGCTTAATCAGGGCCGGGGGCTACACCTTC.

CDR3 region: CASSIRVPDRWWNYGYTF. Written as DNA, the CDR3 is TGTGCCAGTAGTATTAGAGTACCGGACAGGTGGTGGAACTATGGCTACACCTTC. The rearrangement uses TRBV19 and TRBJ1-2; the match to TRBD1 covers 7 bases. V was clipped by 3 bases and J by 2 bases; unmatched bases: 15. Germline loops: CDR1 LNHDA, CDR2 SQIVND (reference sequence). This CDR3 region has 18 residues.

The chain recombines TRBV2 with TRBJ1-2; D unresolved. Trimming cost V 3 bases and J 3 bases, with 11 bases left between them. Germline lookup yields CDR1 SNHLY and CDR2 FYNNEI. The length of the CDR3 is 14 residues. The CDR3 sequence is CASSDLGRYYGYTF. CDR3 bases: TGTGCCAGCAGTGATTTGGGCAGGTACTATGGCTACACCTTC.

The chain has TRBV7-8 and TRBJ1-1; 10 bases are a match to TRBD1. This CDR3 has 15 amino acids. From germline, CDR1 is SGHVS and CDR2 FQNEAQ. V was pared by 5 bases and J by 2 bases, with 5 bases of the junction left unmatched. The CDR3 region has the DNA TGTGCCAGCAGCCCCCGGGACAGGGGAAACACTGAAGCTTTCTTT. Residues: CASSPRDRGNTEAFF.

The count of this clonotype is one. The chain uses TRBV5-4 and TRBJ1-2; D unresolved. Germline CDR1 is SGHNT and CDR2 is YYREEE (reference sequence). The CDR3 contains 17 residues. Trimming pared 0 bases from V and 1 base from J, leaving 16 bases between. CDR3 region: CASSLEGLVPINYGYTF. The CDR3 DNA is TGTGCCAGCAGCTTGGAAGGTTTGGTTCCTATTAACTATGGCTACACCTTC.

As DNA, the CDR3 is TGCAGTGCGGCCGGGACAGGGGGCTATTGGACGCAGTATTTT. Its translation: CSAAGTGGYWTQYF. The chain recombines TRBV20-1 with TRBJ2-3; 12 nucleotides match TRBD1. Germline V gene sequence: CDR1 DFQATT, CDR2 SNEGSKA (reference sequence). V lost 6 bases and J lost 9; bases outside the gene matches: 10. This CDR3 has 14 residues.

The genes are TRBV20-1 and TRBJ2-1, with 10 nucleotides matching TRBD2. The length of the CDR3 is 14 residues. Trimming cost V 6 bases and J 7 bases; bases outside gene matches: 9. Germline values: CDR1 DFQATT, CDR2 SNEGSKA (reference sequence). The CDR3 DNA is TGCAGTGCCCAAAGCGGGGGGGCCAAGAATGAGCAGTTCTTC. Its protein product is CSAQSGGAKNEQFF.

The chain is built from TRBV6-1 and TRBJ2-5; D not certain. Germline V lookup: CDR1 MNHNS, CDR2 SASEGT. This CDR3 is 11 amino acids long. The CDR3 DNA follows: TGTCTCACTCGCAGCGAAGAGACCCAGTACTTC. Translated, it gives CLTRSEETQYF.

J is TRBJ2-2 and V is TRBV7-2; TRBD1 matches 10 bases. Trimming removed 5 bases from V and 4 bases from J; junction bases left unmatched: 7. Germline CDR1 and CDR2: SGHTA and FQGNSA. The CDR3 runs to 16 residues. The CDR3 loop reads CASSPRTGGPTGELFF. In DNA form, the CDR3 reads TGTGCCAGCAGCCCACGGACAGGGGGACCCACCGGGGAGCTGTTTTTT.

The table lists this clonotype with a count of one. The V call is TRBV11-1, the J call TRBJ2-5, with a weak D call TRBD2 (6 bases). The ends were cut back, 5 bases at V and 7 bases at J, with 11 bases in the middle. This CDR3 is built from 12 residues. Germline V gene sequence: CDR1 SGHAT, CDR2 FQDESV (reference sequence). CDR3 DNA: TGTGCCAGCAGCCCAAGGGGAGGGACCCAGTACTTC. Protein product: CASSPRGGTQYF.

The gene calls are TRBV19 and TRBJ2-7; TRBD2 aligns across 7 bases. Per germline, CDR1 LNHDA and CDR2 SQIVND (reference sequence). Unmatched junction bases numbered 4, after V lost 3 bases and J lost 2 bases. The CDR3 loop spans 14 amino acids. The DNA of the CDR3 is TGTGCCAGTAGTATTGGCGGGGGACCCTACGAGCAGTACTTC. Amino acid sequence: CASSIGGGPYEQYF.